These 18 T cell receptor beta chains came from one sample sequenced in a study of graft-versus-host responses after intestinal transplantation. Profiled with immunoSEQ multiplex PCR; TCRdb holds only in-frame clones, not every one. The sample consists of under 90,000 clones, approximately 90% of them appearing once. No antigen is known for these receptors. The specimen comprised unstimulated CD4+ T cells sorted from spleen or lymph node cells, sampled before transplant. These receptors originate from a human donor who was the organ donor for an intestinal transplant.

The chain recombines TRBV10-3 with TRBJ1-1, with D tentatively TRBD1 (5 bases). CDR3 size: 14 residues. Looked up from germline, CDR1 is ENHRY and CDR2 is SYGVKD. V was shortened by 4 bases and J by 6 bases, with 15 bases between the two germline ends. CDR3 region: CAISATQVAPEAFF. CDR3 bases: TGTGCCATCAGTGCCACACAGGTTGCCCCTGAAGCTTTCTTT.

The chain's CDR3 is CAISATDNQPQHF. For the CDR3, the DNA is TGTGCCATCAGTGCGACAGACAATCAGCCCCAGCATTTT. This rearrangement joins TRBV10-3 to TRBJ1-5; D perhaps matches TRBD1 (5 bases). Germline CDR1 is ENHRY and CDR2 is SYGVKD. V lost 4 bases and J lost 3, with 7 bases in between. There are 13 residues in the CDR3.

The gene calls are TRBV5-1 and TRBJ2-5; D gene unclear. From germline, CDR1 is SGHRS and CDR2 YFSETQ. CDR3 length: 14 residues. V gave up 0 bases and J gave up 5 bases, with 11 bases separating them. The CDR3 protein is CASSLEPSSETQYF. The CDR3 DNA reads TGCGCCAGCAGCTTGGAACCCAGTTCGGAGACCCAGTACTTC.

This clone was found once. The chain recombines TRBV7-9 with TRBJ2-1; D may be TRBD2 (7 bases). V gave up 1 base and J gave up 7 bases, with 20 bases separating them. This CDR3 has 17 amino acids. Germline values: CDR1 SEHNR, CDR2 FQNEAQ (reference sequence). Here the CDR3 reads CASSLGWRGRGRNEQFF. As DNA, the CDR3 is TGTGCCAGCAGCTTAGGTTGGCGGGGGCGGGGGCGGAATGAGCAGTTCTTC.

The chain links TRBV29-1 to TRBJ2-6; a possible D gene is TRBD1 (5 bases). From germline, CDR1 is SQVTM and CDR2 ANQGSEA. The CDR3 loop spans 15 amino acids. V lost 5 bases, J lost 2 bases, and 13 bases lay in between. The CDR3, as DNA: TGCAGCGTTTTTTTCACAGGTCCTGGGGCCAACGTCCTGACTTTC. It specifies CSVFFTGPGANVLTF.

The chain carries TRBV30 and TRBJ1-3; D unclear. V lost 6 bases and J 2 bases, leaving 11 bases between the germline ends. Germline V gives CDR1 GTSNPN, CDR2 SVGIG (reference sequence). This CDR3 has 13 amino acids. In DNA, the CDR3 is TGTGCCTGTGGGAGGTACCCTGGAAACACCATATATTTT. Translated: CACGRYPGNTIYF. Supplemented by reference TRBV30 and TRBJ1-3, the full variable domain reads SQTIHQWPATLVQPVGSPLSLECTVEGTSNPNLYWYRQAAGRGLQLLFYSVGIGQISSEVPQNLSASRPQDRQFILSSKKLLLSDSGFYLCACGRYPGNTIYFGEGSWLTVV.

This clone was seen a handful of times. This rearrangement joins TRBV2 to TRBJ1-2; TRBD1 matches 12 bases. Germline lookup yields CDR1 SNHLY and CDR2 FYNNEI. This CDR3 is built from 14 residues. V trimming: 6 bases; J trimming: 3 bases; junction bases outside the gene matches: 2. The CDR3 spells CASRRDRGHYGYTF. The CDR3 DNA sequence: TGTGCCAGCAGGCGGGACAGGGGGCACTATGGCTACACCTTC.

The chain is built from TRBV9 and TRBJ2-1, with D possibly matching TRBD2 (6 bases). Per germline, CDR1 SGDLS and CDR2 YYNGEE. There are 15 residues in the CDR3. V gave up 1 base and J gave up 8 bases, with 16 bases separating them. The CDR3 DNA reads TGTGCCAGCAGCGTATATGGAGGGCGAGGCGATGAGCAGTTCTTC. This gives the protein CASSVYGGRGDEQFF. Together with reference TRBV9 and TRBJ2-1, the CDR3 gives the full variable domain: DSGVTQTPKHLITATGQRVTLRCSPRSGDLSVYWYQQSLDQGLQFLIQYYNGEERAKGNILERFSAQQFPDLHSELNLSSLELGDSALYFCASSVYGGRGDEQFFGPGTRLTVL.

The chain is built from TRBV11-3 and TRBJ2-5, with D maybe TRBD1 (5 bases). Trimming took off 1 base at V and 4 bases at J, with 7 bases between the two ends. This CDR3 contains 13 residues. CDR1 and CDR2 (germline): SGHNT, YENEEA. The CDR3 coding sequence is TGTGCCAGCAGCTTAGGGGGCGCAGAGACCCAGTACTTC. It specifies CASSLGGAETQYF.

V is TRBV5-8 and J is TRBJ2-5, with TRBD1 matching 7 bases. Germline V gene data show CDR1 as SGHTS and CDR2 as YDEGEE. The trim removed 3 bases at V and 7 bases at J, leaving 9 bases unmatched. This CDR3 has 14 residues. The chain's CDR3 is CASSWGQRGGTQYF. CDR3 sequence (DNA): TGTGCCAGCAGCTGGGGACAGCGAGGAGGGACCCAGTACTTC. The full variable domain, rest sourced from reference TRBV5-8 and TRBJ2-5, is EAGVTQSPTHLIKTRGQQATLRCSPISGHTSVYWYQQALGLGLQFLLWYDEGEERNRGNFPPRFSGRQFPNYSSELNVNALELEDSALYLCASSWGQRGGTQYFGPGTRLLVL.

The rearrangement joins TRBV5-1 to TRBJ1-1; D perhaps matches TRBD1 (6 bases). V shed 4 bases and J shed 6 bases, with 22 bases lying between them. Germline loops: CDR1 SGHRS, CDR2 YFSETQ. The length of the CDR3 is 16 residues. CDR3: CASSLYFYHRAPEAFF. Written as DNA, the CDR3 is TGCGCCAGCAGCCTTTATTTCTACCACAGGGCCCCTGAAGCTTTCTTT.

V is TRBV7-3 and J is TRBJ2-1; tentatively, D is TRBD2 (5 bases). This CDR3 comprises 16 residues. The V end was cut by 4 bases, the J end by 3 bases, with 16 bases between. Germline CDR1 is SGHTA and CDR2 is FQGTGA. The DNA of the CDR3 is TGTGCCAGCAGCTACGAAACTAGGGCTCTCTACAATGAGCAGTTCTTC. Encoded protein: CASSYETRALYNEQFF.

The chain is built from TRBV5-1 and TRBJ2-3, with 8 bases aligning to TRBD2. Germline CDR1 reads SGHRS; CDR2 reads YFSETQ. The CDR3 is made up of 15 amino acids. J was trimmed by 1 base and V by 0 bases; bases with no gene match: 1. CDR3 DNA: TGCGCCAGCAGCTTGGCGGGGGGGCGCACAGATACGCAGTATTTT. This gives the protein CASSLAGGRTDTQYF.

The chain couples TRBV7-8 to TRBJ2-5; 12 bases align to TRBD2. In germline, CDR1 is SGHVS, CDR2 FQNEAQ. J lost 5 bases, V lost 2 bases, and 18 bases had no gene match. The CDR3 runs to 20 residues. CDR3 sequence: CASSLTLSSGGGGYLETQYF. The CDR3, as DNA: TGTGCCAGCAGCTTAACCCTGTCTAGCGGGGGGGGTGGTTATTTGGAGACCCAGTACTTC.

The rearrangement links TRBV7-3 to TRBJ1-6, with D perhaps matching TRBD1 (5 bases). Germline CDR1 is SGHTA and CDR2 is FQGTGA. Trimming pared 4 bases from V and 7 bases from J, leaving 5 bases between. The CDR3 is made up of 12 amino acids. The CDR3 loop is CASSSGNSPLHF. In DNA form, the CDR3 reads TGTGCCAGCAGCTCAGGGAATTCACCCCTCCACTTT.

This chain joins TRBV5-1 and TRBJ2-2; TRBD1 matches 7 bases. V lost 4 bases to trimming and J lost 0 bases; unmatched junction nucleotides: 3. The CDR3 runs 15 residues. Per germline, CDR1 SGHRS and CDR2 YFSETQ. The DNA of the CDR3 is TGCGCCAGCAGCACCACAGGGGCGAACACCGGGGAGCTGTTTTTT. Encoded protein: CASSTTGANTGELFF.

The chain carries TRBV7-6 and TRBJ2-3, with 7 bases aligning to TRBD1. CDR1 SGHVS and CDR2 FNYEAQ come from the germline V gene. J gave up 8 bases and V 2 bases, and 13 bases lay outside the gene matches. This CDR3 spans 16 amino acids. The CDR3 coding sequence is TGTGCCAGCAGCTTATCCTTTGTAGGGGGCTCGGTTACGCAGTATTTT. It is translated as CASSLSFVGGSVTQYF.

The sample holds one count of this clone. J is TRBJ2-6 and V is TRBV28; 7 bases align to TRBD1. Germline loops: CDR1 MDHEN, CDR2 SYDVKM. V shed 4 bases and J 2 bases; nucleotides not matched to a gene: 2. The CDR3 contains 15 residues. The CDR3 protein is CASSSQGAGANVLTF. The CDR3 DNA follows: TGTGCCAGCAGTTCTCAGGGGGCTGGGGCCAACGTCCTGACTTTC.